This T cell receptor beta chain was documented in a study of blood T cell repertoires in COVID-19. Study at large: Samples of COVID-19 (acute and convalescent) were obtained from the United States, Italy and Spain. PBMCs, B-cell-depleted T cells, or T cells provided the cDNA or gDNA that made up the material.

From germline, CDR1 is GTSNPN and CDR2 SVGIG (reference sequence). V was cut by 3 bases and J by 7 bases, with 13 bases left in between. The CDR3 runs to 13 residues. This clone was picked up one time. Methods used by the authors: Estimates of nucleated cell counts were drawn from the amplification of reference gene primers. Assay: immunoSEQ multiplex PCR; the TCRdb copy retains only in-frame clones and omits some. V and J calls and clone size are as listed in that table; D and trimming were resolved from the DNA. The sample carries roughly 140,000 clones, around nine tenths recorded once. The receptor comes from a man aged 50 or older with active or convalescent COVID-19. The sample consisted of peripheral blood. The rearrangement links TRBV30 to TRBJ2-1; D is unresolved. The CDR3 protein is CAWSPPDRNEQFF. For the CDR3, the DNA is TGTGCCTGGAGCCCGCCTGATCGGAATGAGCAGTTCTTC.